The entry below gives a single T cell receptor (beta chain) sequence along with its context. The data derive from a study of T cell changes during pregnancy in multiple sclerosis. Trimming took off 2 bases at V and 3 bases at J, with 10 bases between the two ends. There are 14 residues in the CDR3. CDR1 SGHAT and CDR2 FQNNGV come from the germline V gene. Assay: immunoSEQ multiplex PCR; the TCRdb copy retains only in-frame clones and omits some. The sample lists approximately 97,000 clones, 90% to 95% occurring once. The chain is built from TRBV11-2 and TRBJ1-2, with D unresolved. This receptor was obtained from a female donor in good health, enrolled as a control in a pregnancy study. Sequencing was performed on peripheral blood, taken after pregnancy. The DNA of the CDR3 is TGTGCCAGCAGCTTACTCCCGAGAGACTATGGCTACACCTTC. Translation gives CASSLLPRDYGYTF.